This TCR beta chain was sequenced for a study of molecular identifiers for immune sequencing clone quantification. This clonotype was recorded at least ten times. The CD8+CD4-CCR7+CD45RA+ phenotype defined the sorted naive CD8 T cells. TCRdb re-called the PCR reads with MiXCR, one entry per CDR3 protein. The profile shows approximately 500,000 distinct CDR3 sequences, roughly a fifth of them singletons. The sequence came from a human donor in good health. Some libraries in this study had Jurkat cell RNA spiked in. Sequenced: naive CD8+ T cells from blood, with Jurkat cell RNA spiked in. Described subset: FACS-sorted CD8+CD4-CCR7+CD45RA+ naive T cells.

DNA of the CDR3: TGTGCCAGTAGTATTCATTGGCTTAATGAAAAACTGTTTTTT. This encodes CASSIHWLNEKLFF. The V gene is TRBV19, the J gene TRBJ1-4; D unresolved. V was cut by 3 bases and J by 4 bases, with 9 bases left in between. Germline loops: CDR1 LNHDA, CDR2 SQIVND (reference sequence). The CDR3 contains 14 residues.